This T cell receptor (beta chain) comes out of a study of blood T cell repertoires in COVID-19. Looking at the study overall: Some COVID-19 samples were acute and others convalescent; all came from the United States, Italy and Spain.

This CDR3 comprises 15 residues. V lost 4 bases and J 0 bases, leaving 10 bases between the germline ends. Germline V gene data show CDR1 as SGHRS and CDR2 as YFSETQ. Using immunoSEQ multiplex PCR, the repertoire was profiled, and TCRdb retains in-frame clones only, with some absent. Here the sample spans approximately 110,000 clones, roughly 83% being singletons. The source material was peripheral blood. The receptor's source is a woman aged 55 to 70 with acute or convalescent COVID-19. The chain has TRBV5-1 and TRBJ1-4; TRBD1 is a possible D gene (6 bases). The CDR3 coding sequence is TGCGCCAGCAGCAATAGGGGGACAACTAATGAAAAACTGTTTTTT. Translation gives CASSNRGTTNEKLFF.